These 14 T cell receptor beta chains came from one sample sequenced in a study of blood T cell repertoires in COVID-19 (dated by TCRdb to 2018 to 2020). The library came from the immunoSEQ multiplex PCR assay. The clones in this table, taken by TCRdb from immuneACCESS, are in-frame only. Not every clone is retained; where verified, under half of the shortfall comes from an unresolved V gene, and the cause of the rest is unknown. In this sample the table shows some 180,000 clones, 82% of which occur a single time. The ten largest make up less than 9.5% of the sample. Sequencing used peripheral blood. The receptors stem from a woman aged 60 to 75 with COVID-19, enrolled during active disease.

CDR3 in amino acids: CASSYGAGTQYF. For the CDR3, the DNA is TGTGCCAGCAGTTACGGGGCAGGTACGCAGTATTTT. V and J are TRBV6-6 and TRBJ2-3; TRBD1 might be the D (5 bases). This CDR3 has 12 amino acids. Germline V gives CDR1 MNHNY, CDR2 SVGAGI (reference sequence). The germline V and J ends were trimmed by 2 bases and 8 bases, with 8 bases remaining between them.

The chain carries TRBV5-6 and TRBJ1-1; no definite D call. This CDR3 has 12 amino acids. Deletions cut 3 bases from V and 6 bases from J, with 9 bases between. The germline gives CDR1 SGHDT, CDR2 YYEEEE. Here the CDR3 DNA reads TGTGCCAGCAGCTACGGGGAGGCTGAAGCTTTCTTT. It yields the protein CASSYGEAEAFF. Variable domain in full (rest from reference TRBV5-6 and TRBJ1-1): DAGVTQSPTHLIKTRGQQVTLRCSPKSGHDTVSWYQQALGQGPQFIFQYYEEEERQRGNFPDRFSGHQFPNYSSELNVNALLLGDSALYLCASSYGEAEAFFGQGTRLTVV.

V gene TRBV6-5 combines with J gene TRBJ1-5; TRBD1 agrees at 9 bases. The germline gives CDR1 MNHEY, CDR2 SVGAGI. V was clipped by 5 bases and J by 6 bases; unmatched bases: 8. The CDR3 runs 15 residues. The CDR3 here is CASSRTGTGSQPQHF. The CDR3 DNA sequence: TGTGCCAGCAGTAGAACCGGGACAGGGAGTCAGCCCCAGCATTTT.

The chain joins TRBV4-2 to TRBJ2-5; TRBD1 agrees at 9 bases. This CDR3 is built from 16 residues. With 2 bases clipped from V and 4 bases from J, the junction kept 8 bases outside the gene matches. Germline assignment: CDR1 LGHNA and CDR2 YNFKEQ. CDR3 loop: CASSQLTGGSSETQYF. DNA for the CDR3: TGTGCCAGCAGCCAACTTACAGGGGGCTCTTCAGAGACCCAGTACTTC.

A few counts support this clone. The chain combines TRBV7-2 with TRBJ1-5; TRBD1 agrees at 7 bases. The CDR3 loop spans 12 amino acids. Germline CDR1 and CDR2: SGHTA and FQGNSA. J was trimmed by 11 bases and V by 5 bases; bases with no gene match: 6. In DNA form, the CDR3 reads TGTGCCAGCAGCAGTCGAGGGGGCACCCAGCATTTT. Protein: CASSSRGGTQHF.

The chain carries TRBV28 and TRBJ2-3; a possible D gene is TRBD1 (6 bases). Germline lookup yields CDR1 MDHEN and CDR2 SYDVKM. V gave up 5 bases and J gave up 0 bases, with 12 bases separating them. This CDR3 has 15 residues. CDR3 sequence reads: CASSQQGGSTDTQYF. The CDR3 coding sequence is TGTGCCAGCAGTCAACAGGGTGGGAGCACAGATACGCAGTATTTT.

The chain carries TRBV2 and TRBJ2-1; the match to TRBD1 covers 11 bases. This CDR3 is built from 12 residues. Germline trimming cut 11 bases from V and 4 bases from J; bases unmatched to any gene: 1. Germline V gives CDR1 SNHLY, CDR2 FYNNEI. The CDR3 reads CAGQGAYNEQFF. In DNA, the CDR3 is TGTGCCGGACAGGGGGCGTACAATGAGCAGTTCTTC.

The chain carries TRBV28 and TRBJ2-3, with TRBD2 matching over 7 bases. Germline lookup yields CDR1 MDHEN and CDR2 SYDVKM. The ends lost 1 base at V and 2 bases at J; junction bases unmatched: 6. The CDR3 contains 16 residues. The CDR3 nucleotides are TGTGCCAGCAGTTTATCCTCGGGAGGCACCACAGATACGCAGTATTTT. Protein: CASSLSSGGTTDTQYF.

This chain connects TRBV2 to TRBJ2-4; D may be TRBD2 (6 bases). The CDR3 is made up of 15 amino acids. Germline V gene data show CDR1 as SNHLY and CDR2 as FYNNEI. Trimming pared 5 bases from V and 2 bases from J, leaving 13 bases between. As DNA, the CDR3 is TGTGCCAGCAGTTACTTTGGGGGGACCAAAAACATTCAGTACTTC. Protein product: CASSYFGGTKNIQYF. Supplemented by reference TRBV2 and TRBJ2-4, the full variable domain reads EPEVTQTPSHQVTQMGQEVILRCVPISNHLYFYWYRQILGQKVEFLVSFYNNEISEKSEIFDDQFSVERPDGSNFTLKIRSTKLEDSAMYFCASSYFGGTKNIQYFGAGTRLSVL.

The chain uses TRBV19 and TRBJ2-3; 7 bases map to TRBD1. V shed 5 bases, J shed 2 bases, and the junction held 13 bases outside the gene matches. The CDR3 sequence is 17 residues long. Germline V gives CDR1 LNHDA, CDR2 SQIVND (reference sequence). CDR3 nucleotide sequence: TGTGCCAGTAGTCTCGACAGGGTGGCTACGATCACAGATACGCAGTATTTT. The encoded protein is CASSLDRVATITDTQYF.

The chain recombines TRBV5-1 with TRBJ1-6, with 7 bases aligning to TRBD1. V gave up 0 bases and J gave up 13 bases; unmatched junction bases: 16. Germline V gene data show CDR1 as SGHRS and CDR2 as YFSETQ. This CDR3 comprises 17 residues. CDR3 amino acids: CASSLALGQSTGWPLHF. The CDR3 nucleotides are TGCGCCAGCAGCTTGGCCCTGGGACAGTCAACTGGATGGCCCCTCCACTTT.

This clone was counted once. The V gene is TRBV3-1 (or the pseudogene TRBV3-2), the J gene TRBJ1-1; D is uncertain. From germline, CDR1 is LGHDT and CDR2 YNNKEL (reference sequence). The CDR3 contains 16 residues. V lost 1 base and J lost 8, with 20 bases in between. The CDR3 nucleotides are TGTGCCAGCAGCCAAGCAAGCTTCGGTGGAGGCCGGGAAGCTTTCTTT. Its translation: CASSQASFGGGREAFF.

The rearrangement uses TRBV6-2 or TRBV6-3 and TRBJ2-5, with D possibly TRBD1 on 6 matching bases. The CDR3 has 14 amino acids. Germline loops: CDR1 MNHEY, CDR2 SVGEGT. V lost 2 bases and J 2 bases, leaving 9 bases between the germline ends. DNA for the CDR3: TGTGCCAGCAGTTACCAGGGGCCTCAAGAGACCCAGTACTTC. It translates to CASSYQGPQETQYF.

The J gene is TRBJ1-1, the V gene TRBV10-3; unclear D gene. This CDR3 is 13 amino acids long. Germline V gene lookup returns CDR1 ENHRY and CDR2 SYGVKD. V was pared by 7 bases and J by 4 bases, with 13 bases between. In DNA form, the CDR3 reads TGTGCCATCAACGGGGTGGGTGGCACTGAAGCTTTCTTT. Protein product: CAINGVGGTEAFF.